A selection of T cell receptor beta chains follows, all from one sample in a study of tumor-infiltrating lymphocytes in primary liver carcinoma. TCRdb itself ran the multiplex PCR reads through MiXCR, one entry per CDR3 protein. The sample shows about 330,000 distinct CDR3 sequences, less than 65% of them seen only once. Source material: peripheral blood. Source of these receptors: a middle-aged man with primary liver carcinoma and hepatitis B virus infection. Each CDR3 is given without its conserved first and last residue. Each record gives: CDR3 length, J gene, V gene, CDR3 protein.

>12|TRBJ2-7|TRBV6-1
ARTRGVQFYEQY
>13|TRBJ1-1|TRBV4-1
ASSQAGRGDTEAF
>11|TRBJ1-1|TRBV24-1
ATIDLGYTEAF
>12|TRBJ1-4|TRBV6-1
ASSEASQGGKLF
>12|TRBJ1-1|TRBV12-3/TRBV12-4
ASRGLGRPTEAF
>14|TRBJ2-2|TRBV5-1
ASSLGQGARTWELF
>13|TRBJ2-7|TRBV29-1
SAEDVGGPNYEQY
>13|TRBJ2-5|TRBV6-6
ASSYVGGSQETQY
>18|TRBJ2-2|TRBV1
TSSQVSPPRARVDTGELF
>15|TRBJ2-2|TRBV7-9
ASSLTSGRLNTGELF
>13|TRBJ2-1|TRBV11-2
AISGSGRGYNEQF
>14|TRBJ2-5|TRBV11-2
ASNSFSREIRETQY
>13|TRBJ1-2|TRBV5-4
ASSLARGQGYGYI
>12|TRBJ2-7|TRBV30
AWRNPGVPFEQY
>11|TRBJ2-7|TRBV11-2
ASSPRTNYEQY
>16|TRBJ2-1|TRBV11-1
ASTTSPGTLGALSERF
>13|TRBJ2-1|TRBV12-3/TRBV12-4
ASSLVGGIYNEQF
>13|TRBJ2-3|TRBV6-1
ASISLAASTDTQY
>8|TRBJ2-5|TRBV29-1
SVVLGTQY
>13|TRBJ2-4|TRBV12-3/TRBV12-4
ASSPGQGGKNIQY
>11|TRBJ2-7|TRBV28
ASRSSGRYEQY
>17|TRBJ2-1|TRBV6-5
ASSSTGTSGRRRTNEQF
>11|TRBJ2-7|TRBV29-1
SVSTGRVGEQY